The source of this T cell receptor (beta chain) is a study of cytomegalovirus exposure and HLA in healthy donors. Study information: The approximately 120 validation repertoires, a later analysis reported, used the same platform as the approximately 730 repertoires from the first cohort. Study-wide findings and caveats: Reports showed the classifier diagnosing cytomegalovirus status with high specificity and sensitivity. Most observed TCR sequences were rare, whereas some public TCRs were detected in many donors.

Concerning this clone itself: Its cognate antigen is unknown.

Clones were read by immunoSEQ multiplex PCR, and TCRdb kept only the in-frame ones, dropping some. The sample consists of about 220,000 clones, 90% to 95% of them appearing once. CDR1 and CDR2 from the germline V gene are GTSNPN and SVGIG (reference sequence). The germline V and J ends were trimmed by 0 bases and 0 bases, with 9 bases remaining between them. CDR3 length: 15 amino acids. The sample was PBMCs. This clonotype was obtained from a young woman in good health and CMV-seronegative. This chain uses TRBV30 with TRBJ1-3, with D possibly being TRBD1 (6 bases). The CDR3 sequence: CAWSVRGHSGNTIYF. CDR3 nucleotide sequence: TGTGCCTGGAGTGTTAGGGGACACTCTGGAAACACCATATATTTT.